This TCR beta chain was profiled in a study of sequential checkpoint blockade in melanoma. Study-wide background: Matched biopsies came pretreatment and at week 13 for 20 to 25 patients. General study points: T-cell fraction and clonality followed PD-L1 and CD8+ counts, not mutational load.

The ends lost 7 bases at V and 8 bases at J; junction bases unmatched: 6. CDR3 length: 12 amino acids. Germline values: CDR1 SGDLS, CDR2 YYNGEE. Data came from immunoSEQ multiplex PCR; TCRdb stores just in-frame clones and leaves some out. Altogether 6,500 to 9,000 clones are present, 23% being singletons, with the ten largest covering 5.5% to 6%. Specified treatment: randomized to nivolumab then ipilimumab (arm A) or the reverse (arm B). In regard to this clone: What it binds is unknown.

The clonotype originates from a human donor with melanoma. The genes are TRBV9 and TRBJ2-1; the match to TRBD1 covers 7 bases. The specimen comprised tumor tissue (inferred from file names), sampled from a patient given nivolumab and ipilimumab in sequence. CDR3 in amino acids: CASGLGGYEQFF. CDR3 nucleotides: TGTGCCAGCGGTTTAGGGGGCTATGAGCAGTTCTTC.